The 10 T cell receptor beta chains below come from one sample, sequenced in a study of early T cells in non-severe SARS-CoV-2 infection. TCRdb called the 5' RACE reads again in MiXCR, with one record for every CDR3 protein. The repertoire holds 64,000 or so distinct CDR3 sequences, with about an eighth as singletons. Sequencing was carried out using whole blood. The receptors shown here come from an adult who was a healthcare worker with PCR-confirmed SARS-CoV-2 infection or an uninfected control (not recorded which).

The rearrangement links TRBV3-1 to TRBJ1-1; D is ambiguous. This CDR3 contains 17 residues. V was cut by 0 bases and J by 2 bases, with 16 bases left in between. Germline CDR1 reads LGHDT; CDR2 reads YNNKEL (reference sequence). CDR3 nucleotides: TGTGCCAGCAGCCAAGATAAGAGGAGGGAGCGAAACACTGAAGCTTTCTTT. Translation: CASSQDKRRERNTEAFF. The variable domain in full, with the rest retrieved from reference TRBV3-1 and TRBJ1-1, is DTAVSQTPKYLVTQMGNDKSIKCEQNLGHDTMYWYKQDSKKFLKIMFSYNNKELIINETVPNRFSPKSPDKAHLNLHINSLELGDSAVYFCASSQDKRRERNTEAFFGQGTRLTVV.

This clonotype was picked up many times. V usage is TRBV2 and J usage is TRBJ1-6; D ambiguous. CDR1 is SNHLY, CDR2 FYNNEI, per germline. The CDR3 is made up of 15 amino acids. V lost 2 bases to trimming and J lost 7 bases, with 12 bases between them. As DNA, the CDR3 is TGTGCCAGCAGTGAACCCCCTAGAGGGAATTCACCCCTCCACTTT. This codes for CASSEPPRGNSPLHF. Combining the CDR3 with reference TRBV2 and TRBJ1-6 gives the whole variable domain EPEVTQTPSHQVTQMGQEVILRCVPISNHLYFYWYRQILGQKVEFLVSFYNNEISEKSEIFDDQFSVERPDGSNFTLKIRSTKLEDSAMYFCASSEPPRGNSPLHFGNGTRLTVT.

The gene calls are TRBV2 and TRBJ2-3, with 8 bases that match TRBD1. V was pared by 8 bases and J by 6 bases, with 7 bases of the junction left unmatched. The V gene's germline CDR1 is SNHLY and CDR2 FYNNEI. The CDR3 contains 13 residues. The CDR3 spells CASWTGPADTQYF. For the CDR3, the DNA is TGTGCCAGCTGGACAGGGCCCGCCGATACGCAGTATTTT.

This clonotype was seen ten or more times. The CDR3 sequence: CASSLEHRDNEQFF. The CDR3 DNA sequence: TGTGCCAGCAGCTTGGAGCACAGGGACAATGAGCAGTTCTTC. The V call is TRBV5-4, the J call TRBJ2-1; D is perhaps TRBD1 (6 bases). Trimming pared 0 bases from V and 5 bases from J, leaving 9 bases between. This CDR3 is 14 amino acids long. Germline V gives CDR1 SGHNT, CDR2 YYREEE (reference sequence).

This clonotype was counted ten times or more. CDR3 DNA: TGTGCCAGCAGTGCGGGACCTAGCACAGATACGCAGTATTTT. Protein sequence: CASSAGPSTDTQYF. The genes are TRBV6-1 and TRBJ2-3; perhaps D is TRBD1 or TRBD2 (5 bases each). In germline, CDR1 is MNHNS, CDR2 SASEGT. V lost 4 bases to trimming and J lost 0 bases, with 8 bases between them. CDR3 length equals 14 residues.

This clonotype was picked up many times. CDR3 residues: CASSFSGGTAKNIQYF. CDR3 sequence (DNA): TGTGCCAGCAGTTTTAGTGGGGGGACCGCTAAAAACATTCAGTACTTC. This sequence joins TRBV12-3 or TRBV12-4 and TRBJ2-4, with a possible D match to TRBD2 (6 bases). The CDR3 length is 16 residues. Between the trimmed V and J ends, which lost 3 bases and 4 bases, there was a span of 16 bases.

The chain uses TRBV6-5 and TRBJ1-2, with D perhaps matching TRBD1 (5 bases). V was shortened by 3 bases and J by 1 base, with 12 bases between the two germline ends. The CDR3 spans 15 residues. The V gene's germline CDR1 is MNHEY and CDR2 SVGAGI. The CDR3 sequence is CASSYQGYLNYGYTF. The CDR3 coding sequence is TGTGCCAGCAGTTATCAGGGATACCTTAACTATGGCTACACCTTC.

The table lists this clonotype with many counts. The DNA of the CDR3 is TGTGCCAGCTCCAAGGGGCTAACCGGGGAGCTGTTTTTT. Its protein is CASSKGLTGELFF. The rearrangement joins TRBV11-3 to TRBJ2-2, with D perhaps matching TRBD1 (5 bases). The CDR3 length is 13 residues. Germline CDR1 is SGHNT and CDR2 is YENEEA. The V end lost 8 bases, the J end lost 5 bases, and 12 bases lay between the germline ends.

The chain carries TRBV5-6 and TRBJ1-2; TRBD1 might be the D (5 bases). The germline gives CDR1 SGHDT, CDR2 YYEEEE. Trimming cost V 0 bases and J 4 bases, with 7 bases left between them. The CDR3 contains 13 residues. The CDR3 protein is CASSLGTPYGYTF. DNA of the CDR3: TGTGCCAGCAGCTTGGGGACACCCTATGGCTACACCTTC. The full variable domain, in which reference TRBV5-6 and TRBJ1-2 provide the parts outside the CDR3, is DAGVTQSPTHLIKTRGQQVTLRCSPKSGHDTVSWYQQALGQGPQFIFQYYEEEERQRGNFPDRFSGHQFPNYSSELNVNALLLGDSALYLCASSLGTPYGYTFGSGTRLTVV.

This clonotype was counted ten times or more. The chain combines TRBV4-3 with TRBJ2-7; TRBD2 aligns across 8 bases. CDR1 is LGHNA, CDR2 YSLEER, per germline. The trim removed 4 bases at V and 1 base at J, leaving 6 bases unmatched. The CDR3 consists of 15 residues. The CDR3, as DNA: TGCGCCAGCAGCCTGGGACTAGAGGGTTCCTACGAGCAGTACTTC. Its translation: CASSLGLEGSYEQYF.